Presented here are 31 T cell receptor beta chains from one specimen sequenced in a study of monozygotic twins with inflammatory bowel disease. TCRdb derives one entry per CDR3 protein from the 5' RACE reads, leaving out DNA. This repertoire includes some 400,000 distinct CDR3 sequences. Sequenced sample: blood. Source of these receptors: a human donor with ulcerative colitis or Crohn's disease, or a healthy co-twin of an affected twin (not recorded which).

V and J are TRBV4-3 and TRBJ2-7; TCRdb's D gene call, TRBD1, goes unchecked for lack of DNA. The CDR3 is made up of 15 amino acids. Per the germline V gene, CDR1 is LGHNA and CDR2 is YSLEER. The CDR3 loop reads CASSQGQGVSYEQYF.

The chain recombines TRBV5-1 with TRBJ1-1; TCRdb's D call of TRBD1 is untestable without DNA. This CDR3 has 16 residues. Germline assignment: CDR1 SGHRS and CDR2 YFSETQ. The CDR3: CASSLVAGGSGTEAFF.

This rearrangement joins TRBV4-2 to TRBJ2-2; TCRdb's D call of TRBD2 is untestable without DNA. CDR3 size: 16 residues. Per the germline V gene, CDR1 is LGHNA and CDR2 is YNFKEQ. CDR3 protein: CASSTGPFRNTGELFF.

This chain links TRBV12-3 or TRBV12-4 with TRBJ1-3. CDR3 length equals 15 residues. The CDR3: CASSAQTTSGNTIYF.

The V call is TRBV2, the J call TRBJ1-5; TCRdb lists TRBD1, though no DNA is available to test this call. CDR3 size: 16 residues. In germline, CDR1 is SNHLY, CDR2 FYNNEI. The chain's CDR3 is CASSKRAQGSGQPQHF.

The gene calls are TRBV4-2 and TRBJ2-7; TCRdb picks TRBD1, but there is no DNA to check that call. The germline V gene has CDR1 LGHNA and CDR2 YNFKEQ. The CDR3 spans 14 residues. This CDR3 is CASSQGQGNYEQYF.

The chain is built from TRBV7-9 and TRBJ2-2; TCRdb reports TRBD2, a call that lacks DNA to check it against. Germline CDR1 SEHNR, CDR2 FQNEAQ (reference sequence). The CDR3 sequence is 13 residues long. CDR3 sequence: CASSLSLGPRLFF.

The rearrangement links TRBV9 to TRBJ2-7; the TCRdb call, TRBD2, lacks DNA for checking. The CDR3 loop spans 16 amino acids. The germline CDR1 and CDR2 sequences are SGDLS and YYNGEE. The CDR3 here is CASSRTSGRRYYEQYF.

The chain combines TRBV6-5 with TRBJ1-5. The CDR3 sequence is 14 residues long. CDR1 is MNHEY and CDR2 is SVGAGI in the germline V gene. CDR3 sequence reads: CASSVLDSNQPQHF.

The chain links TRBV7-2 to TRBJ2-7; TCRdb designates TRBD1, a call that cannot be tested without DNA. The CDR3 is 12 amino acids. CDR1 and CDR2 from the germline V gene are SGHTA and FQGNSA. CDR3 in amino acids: CASRSTAYEQYF.

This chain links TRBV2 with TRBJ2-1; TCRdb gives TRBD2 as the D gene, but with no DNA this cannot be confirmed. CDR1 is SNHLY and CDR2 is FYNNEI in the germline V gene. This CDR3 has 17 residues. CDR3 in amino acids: CASSTPNGGRTDNEQFF.

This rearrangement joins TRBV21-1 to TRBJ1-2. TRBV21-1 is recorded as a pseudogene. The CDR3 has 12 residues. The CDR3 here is CASSKDGEGLHF.

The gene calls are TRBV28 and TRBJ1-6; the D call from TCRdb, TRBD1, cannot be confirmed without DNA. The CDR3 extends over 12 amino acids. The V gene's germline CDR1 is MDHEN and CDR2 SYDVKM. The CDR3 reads CASLGANSPLHF.

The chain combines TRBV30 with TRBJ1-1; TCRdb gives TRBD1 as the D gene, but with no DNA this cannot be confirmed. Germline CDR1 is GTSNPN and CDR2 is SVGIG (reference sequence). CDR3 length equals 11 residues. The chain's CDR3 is CAWRRTGLAFF. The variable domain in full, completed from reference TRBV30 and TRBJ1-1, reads SQTIHQWPATLVQPVGSPLSLECTVEGTSNPNLYWYRQAAGRGLQLLFYSVGIGQISSEVPQNLSASRPQDRQFILSSKKLLLSDSGFYLCAWRRTGLAFFGQGTRLTVV.

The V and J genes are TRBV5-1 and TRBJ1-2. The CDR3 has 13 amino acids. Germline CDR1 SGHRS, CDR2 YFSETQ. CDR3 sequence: CASTEDSYLGYTF.

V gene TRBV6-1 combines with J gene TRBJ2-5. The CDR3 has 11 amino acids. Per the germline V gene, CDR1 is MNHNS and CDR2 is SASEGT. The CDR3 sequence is CASSEAGTQYF.

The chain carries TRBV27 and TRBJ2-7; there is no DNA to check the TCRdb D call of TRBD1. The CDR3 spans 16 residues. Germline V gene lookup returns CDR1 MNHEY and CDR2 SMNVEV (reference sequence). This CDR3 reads CASSLSVDSSLGEQYF.

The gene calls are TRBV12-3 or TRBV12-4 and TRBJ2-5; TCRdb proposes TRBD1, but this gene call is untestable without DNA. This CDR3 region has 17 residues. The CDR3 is CASSWVWDRDVMETQYF.

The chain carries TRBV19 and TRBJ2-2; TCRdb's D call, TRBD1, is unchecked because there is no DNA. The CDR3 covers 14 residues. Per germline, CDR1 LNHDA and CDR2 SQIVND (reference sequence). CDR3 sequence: CASLDRKNTGELFF.

CDR3 loop: CASSMWGQNNEQFF. The rearrangement links TRBV19 to TRBJ2-1; without DNA, the TCRdb call of TRBD1 cannot be checked. Germline assignment: CDR1 LNHDA and CDR2 SQIVND (reference sequence). The CDR3 is made up of 14 amino acids.

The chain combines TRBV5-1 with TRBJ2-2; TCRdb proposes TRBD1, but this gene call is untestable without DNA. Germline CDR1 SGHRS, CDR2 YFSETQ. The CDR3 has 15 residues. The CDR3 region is CASFPDPMNTGELFF.

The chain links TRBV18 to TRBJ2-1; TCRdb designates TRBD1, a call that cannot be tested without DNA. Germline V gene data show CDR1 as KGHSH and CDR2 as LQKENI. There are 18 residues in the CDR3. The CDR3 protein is CASSPPTWTTGSYNEQFF. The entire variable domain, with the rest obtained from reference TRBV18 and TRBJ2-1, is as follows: NAGVMQNPRHLVRRRGQEARLRCSPMKGHSHVYWYRQLPEEGLKFMVYLQKENIIDESGMPKERFSAEFPKEGPSILRIQQVVRGDSAAYFCASSPPTWTTGSYNEQFFGPGTRLTVL.

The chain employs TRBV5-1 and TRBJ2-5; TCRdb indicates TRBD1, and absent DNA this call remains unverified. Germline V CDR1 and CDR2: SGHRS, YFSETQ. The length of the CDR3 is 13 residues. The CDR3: CASSISGEETQYF. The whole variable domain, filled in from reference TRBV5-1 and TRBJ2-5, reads KAGVTQTPRYLIKTRGQQVTLSCSPISGHRSVSWYQQTPGQGLQFLFEYFSETQRNKGNFPGRFSGRQFSNSRSEMNVSTLELGDSALYLCASSISGEETQYFGPGTRLLVL.

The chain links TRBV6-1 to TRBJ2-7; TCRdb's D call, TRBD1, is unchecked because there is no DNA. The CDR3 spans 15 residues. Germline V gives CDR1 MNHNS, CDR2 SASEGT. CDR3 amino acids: CASRPTGDTTYEQYF.

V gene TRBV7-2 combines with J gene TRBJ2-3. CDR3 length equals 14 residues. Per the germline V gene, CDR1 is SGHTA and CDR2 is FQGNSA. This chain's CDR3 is CASSAVLAADTQYF.

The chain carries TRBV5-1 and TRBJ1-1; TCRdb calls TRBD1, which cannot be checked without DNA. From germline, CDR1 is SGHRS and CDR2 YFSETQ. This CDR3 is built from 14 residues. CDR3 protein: CAIPSGTGVTEAFF.

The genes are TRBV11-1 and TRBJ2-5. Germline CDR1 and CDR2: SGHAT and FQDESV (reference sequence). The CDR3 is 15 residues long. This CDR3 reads CASSLGRQFQETQYF.

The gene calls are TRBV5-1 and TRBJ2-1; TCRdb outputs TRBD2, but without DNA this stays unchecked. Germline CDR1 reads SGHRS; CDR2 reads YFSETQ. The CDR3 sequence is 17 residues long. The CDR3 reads CASSLAGTSGRHNEQFF.

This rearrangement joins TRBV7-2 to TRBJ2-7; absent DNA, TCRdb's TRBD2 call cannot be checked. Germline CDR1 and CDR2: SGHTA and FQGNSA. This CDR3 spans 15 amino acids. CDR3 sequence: CASSLSSSGSYEQYF.

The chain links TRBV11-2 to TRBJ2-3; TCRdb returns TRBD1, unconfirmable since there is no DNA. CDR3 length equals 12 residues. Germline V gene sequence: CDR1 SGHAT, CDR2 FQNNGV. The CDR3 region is CASRGGGDTQYF. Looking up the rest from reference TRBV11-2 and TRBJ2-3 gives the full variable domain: EAGVAQSPRYKIIEKRQSVAFWCNPISGHATLYWYQQILGQGPKLLIQFQNNGVVDDSQLPKDRFSAERLKGVDSTLKIQPAKLEDSAVYLCASRGGGDTQYFGPGTRLTVL.

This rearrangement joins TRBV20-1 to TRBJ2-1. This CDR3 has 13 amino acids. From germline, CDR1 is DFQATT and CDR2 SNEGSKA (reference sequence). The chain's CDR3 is CSARREPYNEQFF.